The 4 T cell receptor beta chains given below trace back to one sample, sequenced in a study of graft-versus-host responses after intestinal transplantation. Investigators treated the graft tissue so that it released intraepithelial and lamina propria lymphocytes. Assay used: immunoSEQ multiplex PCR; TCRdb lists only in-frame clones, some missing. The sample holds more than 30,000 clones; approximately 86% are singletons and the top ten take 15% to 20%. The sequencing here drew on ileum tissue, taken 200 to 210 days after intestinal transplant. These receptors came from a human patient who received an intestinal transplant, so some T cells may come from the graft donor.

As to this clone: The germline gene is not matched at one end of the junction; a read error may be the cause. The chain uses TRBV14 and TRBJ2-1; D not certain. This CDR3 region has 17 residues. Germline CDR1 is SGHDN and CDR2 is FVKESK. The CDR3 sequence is CASSQEVRCDPYHEQFF. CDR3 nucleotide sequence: TGTGCCAGCAGCCAAGAAGTACGGTGTGACCCCTACCATGAGCAGTTCTTC.

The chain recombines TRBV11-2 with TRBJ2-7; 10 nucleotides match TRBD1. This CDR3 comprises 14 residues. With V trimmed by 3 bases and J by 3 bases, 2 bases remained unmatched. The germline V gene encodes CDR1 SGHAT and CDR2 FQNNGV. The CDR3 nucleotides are TGTGCCAGCAGCTTGAGGACAGGGGGCTACGAGCAGTACTTC. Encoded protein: CASSLRTGGYEQYF.

The CDR3 nucleotides are TGTGCCAGCAGCGTAGGGACTAGCGGAAACACAGATACGCAGTATTTT. Its translation is CASSVGTSGNTDTQYF. J is TRBJ2-3 and V is TRBV9; 10 nucleotides line up with TRBD2. The germline V gene has CDR1 SGDLS and CDR2 YYNGEE. The CDR3 has 16 amino acids. The trim removed 0 bases at V and 2 bases at J, leaving 3 bases unmatched.

The CDR3 here is CASSTPLPAYEQYF. The DNA of the CDR3 is TGTGCCAGCAGTACCCCACTGCCCGCCTACGAGCAGTACTTC. The V and J genes are TRBV6-5 and TRBJ2-5; D remains unclear. Matching the DNA end better, TRBJ2-7 makes the J call doubtful. CDR3 length: 14 residues. Germline assignment: CDR1 MNHEY and CDR2 SVGAGI.